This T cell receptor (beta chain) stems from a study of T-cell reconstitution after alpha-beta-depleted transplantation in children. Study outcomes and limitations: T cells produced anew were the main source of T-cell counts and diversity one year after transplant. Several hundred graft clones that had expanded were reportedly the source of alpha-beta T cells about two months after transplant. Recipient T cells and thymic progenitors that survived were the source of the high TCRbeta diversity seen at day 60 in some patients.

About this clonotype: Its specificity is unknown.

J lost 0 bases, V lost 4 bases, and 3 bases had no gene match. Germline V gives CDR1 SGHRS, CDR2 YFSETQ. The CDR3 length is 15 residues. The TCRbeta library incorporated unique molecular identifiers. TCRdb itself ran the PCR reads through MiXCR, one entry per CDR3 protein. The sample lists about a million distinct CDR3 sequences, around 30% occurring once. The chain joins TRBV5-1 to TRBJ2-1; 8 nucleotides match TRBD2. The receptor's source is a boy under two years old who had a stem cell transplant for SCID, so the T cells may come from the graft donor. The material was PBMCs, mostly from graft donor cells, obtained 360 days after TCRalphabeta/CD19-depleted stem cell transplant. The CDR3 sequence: CASSERESSYNEQFF. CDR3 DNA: TGCGCCAGCAGCGAGCGGGAGAGCTCCTACAATGAGCAGTTCTTC.